The rows below give T cell receptor beta chains drawn from one sample of a study of OX40 agonist ivuxolimab in advanced cancers. Only in-frame clones appear in the TCRdb table, and some are missing; sequencing was by immunoSEQ multiplex PCR. The sample lists approximately 49,000 clones; roughly 84% were seen once. The specimen comprised CD4+ or CD8+ T cells sorted from blood, sampled in a trial of the OX40 agonist ivuxolimab. These receptors were collected from an adult with an advanced solid tumor such as melanoma, head and neck, liver or kidney cancer. Both conserved end residues are part of each CDR3. A D gene is named only where the DNA matches it firmly. Only part of the rows carry a size: once, few, many, or a class if the clone is expanded.

D gene	V gene	J gene	clone size	CDR3 DNA	CDR3 protein
TRBD1	TRBV5-4	TRBJ1-1	once	TGTGCCAGCAGCTTTCACAGAGGACAGGGGGACACTGAAGCTTTCTTT	CASSFHRGQGDTEAFF
.	TRBV21-1	TRBJ1-5	few	TGTGCCCCAACGCGGAGTCAGCCCCAGCATTTT	CAPTRSQPQHF
.	TRBV7-9	TRBJ1-3	.	TGTGCCAGCAGCCCAGTGGTCTCTGGAAACACCATATATTTT	CASSPVVSGNTIYF
.	TRBV6-1	TRBJ2-7	.	TGTGCCAGCAGCTCCTCAACTAGTTTCGACTACGAGCAGTACTTC	CASSSSTSFDYEQYF
.	TRBV19	TRBJ1-1	.	TGTGCCAGTACCCCGGGGGGCAGGGTGGCAGCTGAAGCTTTCTTT	CASTPGGRVAAEAFF
.	TRBV9	TRBJ1-2	.	TGTGCCAGCAGCCTTCCCAGGGAAGGCTACACCTTC	CASSLPREGYTF
.	TRBV4-1	TRBJ2-7	.	TGCGCCAGCAGCCCCGACCGAACCTACGAGCAGTACTTC	CASSPDRTYEQYF
.	TRBV28	TRBJ1-5	.	TGTGCCAGCCGCCTGCTCCAGGGGTTGGGCAATCAGCCCCAGCATTTT	CASRLLQGLGNQPQHF
.	TRBV7-9	TRBJ1-6	.	TGTGCCAGCAGCCCGGACGGGACGCCCCTCCACTTT	CASSPDGTPLHF
.	TRBV7-6	TRBJ2-5	.	TGTGCCAGCAGCTTAAATGGCGAAGAGACCCAGTACTTC	CASSLNGEETQYF
.	TRBV18	TRBJ2-7	once	TGTGCCAGCTCACCCCCAATCCCTACCTACGAGCAGTACTTC	CASSPPIPTYEQYF
.	TRBV2	TRBJ2-7	.	TGTGCCAGCAGTGAATCCATTATACTCTACGAGCAGTACTTC	CASSESIILYEQYF
.	TRBV7-2	TRBJ1-6	.	TGTGCCAGCAGCTTAGAGGCAGGGCGGGAAAATTCACCCCTCCACTTT	CASSLEAGRENSPLHF
.	TRBV19	TRBJ2-7	.	TGTGCCAGTAGCCCCAGGGGTCTATTATCCTACGAGCAGTACTTC	CASSPRGLLSYEQYF
.	TRBV2	TRBJ1-2	.	TGTGCCAGCAGTGAAGGAGACAGTTGGAATGGCTACACCTTC	CASSEGDSWNGYTF
TRBD1	TRBV11-3	TRBJ1-6	once	TGTGCCAGCAGCGCCACACCGGGACAGGGGGGTTCACCCCTCCACTTT	CASSATPGQGGSPLHF
.	TRBV10-2	TRBJ2-7	.	TGCGCCAGCCGCCCGGGCTTCTACGAGCAGTACTTC	CASRPGFYEQYF
.	TRBV27	TRBJ1-5	few	TGTGCCAGCAGTTTAATGGGGACCAGCAATCAGCCCCAGCATTTT	CASSLMGTSNQPQHF
TRBD2	TRBV9	TRBJ2-2	.	TGTGCCAGCAGCGCCGGCGGGGGCGGGAGGGTGAACACCGGGGAGCTGTTTTTT	CASSAGGGGRVNTGELFF
.	TRBV9	TRBJ2-7	.	TGTGCCAGCAGCGTTGCCAGCGGCGACTACGAGCAGTACTTC	CASSVASGDYEQYF
.	TRBV28	TRBJ1-4	once	TGTGCCAGCAGTTTATACCAGGGATATTCTAATGAAAAACTGTTTTTT	CASSLYQGYSNEKLFF
.	TRBV10-3	TRBJ2-7	.	TGTGCCATCTCGCCGGGACTGGAGACCTACGAGCAGTACTTC	CAISPGLETYEQYF
.	TRBV28	TRBJ2-7	.	TGTGCCAGCAGTTTCATTGATAGGGGGGTGTACGAGCAGTACTTC	CASSFIDRGVYEQYF
.	TRBV29-1	TRBJ2-3	.	TGCAGCGTTCCGGATCAGAGCGGCGCAGATACGCAGTATTTT	CSVPDQSGADTQYF
.	TRBV7-2	TRBJ2-5	.	TGTGCCAGCAGCTTAGTACATGGCGGGGGCCGAGGGGAGACCCAGTACTTC	CASSLVHGGGRGETQYF
.	TRBV5-4	TRBJ2-7	.	TGTGCCAGCAGCGAGGACACCTACGAGCAGTACTTC	CASSEDTYEQYF
.	TRBV29-1	TRBJ1-2	.	TGCAGCGTTCCGGGGTTCTATGGCTACACCTTC	CSVPGFYGYTF
.	TRBV9	TRBJ1-1	.	TGTGCCAGCAGCGTAGTTGAGAACATGAACACTGAAGCTTTCTTT	CASSVVENMNTEAFF
.	TRBV7-9	TRBJ1-2	.	TGTGCCAGCAGCTCCGGACAGACTAACTATGGCTACACCTTC	CASSSGQTNYGYTF
.	TRBV5-6	TRBJ1-1	medium-sized	TGTGCCAGCAGCTTGTTAGTTGGAGGATACACTGAAGCTTTCTTT	CASSLLVGGYTEAFF
TRBD1	TRBV19	TRBJ2-3	.	TGTGCCAGTAGCCCACGGGGACAGGGTAATGGAGTTTCAGATACGCAGTATTTT	CASSPRGQGNGVSDTQYF
TRBD2	TRBV6-6	TRBJ2-3	.	TGTGCCAGCAGTGACTGGACTAGCGGGAGTCCAGATACGCAGTATTTT	CASSDWTSGSPDTQYF
.	TRBV12-5	TRBJ1-4	.	TGTGCTAGTGGTCGGCCCGTAGCGGCTAATGAAAAACTGTTTTTT	CASGRPVAANEKLFF
TRBD1	TRBV5-5	TRBJ1-2	.	TGTGCCAGCAGCGGCGATGGGACAGGGATCGGCTACACCTTC	CASSGDGTGIGYTF
TRBD2	TRBV9	TRBJ2-7	.	TGTGCCAGCAGCGTAGCTCCTGCTAGCGGGGCCTACGAGCAGTACTTC	CASSVAPASGAYEQYF
TRBD2	TRBV27	TRBJ2-7	.	TGTGCCAGCAGTCCGGGACTAGCGGGGACCTACGAGCAGTACTTC	CASSPGLAGTYEQYF
.	TRBV9	TRBJ2-1	.	TGTGCCAGCAGCGTAGCTTTCAGGGAAAATGAGCAGTTCTTC	CASSVAFRENEQFF
TRBD1	TRBV27	TRBJ2-7	.	TGTGCCAGCAGCTTTCAGGGGGCGTACGAGCAGTACTTC	CASSFQGAYEQYF
.	TRBV5-1	TRBJ2-5	once	TGCGCCAGCAGCTTGAACGGCGAGACCCAGTACTTC	CASSLNGETQYF
.	TRBV5-5	TRBJ1-5	.	TGTGCCAGCAGCTTGACAGGGCCAAATCAGCCCCAGCATTTT	CASSLTGPNQPQHF
TRBD1	TRBV5-6	TRBJ2-7	.	TGTGCCAGCAGCATGCAACAGGGGAAAGACGAGCAGTACTTC	CASSMQQGKDEQYF
TRBD2	TRBV5-1	TRBJ2-1	.	TGCGCCAGCAGCTTGGTAGCCCTAGCGGGATGGTTTGAGCAGTTCTTC	CASSLVALAGWFEQFF
.	TRBV28	TRBJ1-5	.	TGTGCCAGCACCACCCCCTTTGGGGTAGGTGATCAGCCCCAGCATTTT	CASTTPFGVGDQPQHF
.	TRBV27	TRBJ1-6	.	TGTGCCAGCAGTTTAGAAGCACTCCCTGGCTATAATTCACCCCTCCACTTT	CASSLEALPGYNSPLHF
.	TRBV6-1	TRBJ2-1	.	TGTGCCAGCAGTGAATCTGGAGGAGGCTACAATGAGCAGTTCTTC	CASSESGGGYNEQFF
.	TRBV4-3	TRBJ2-2	.	TGCGCCAGCAGCCAAGGAGGGGAGGTCGGGGAGCTGTTTTTT	CASSQGGEVGELFF
.	TRBV6-7	TRBJ2-2	.	TGTGCCAGCAGTCCTAGGACTGGGTCCACCGGGGAGCTGTTTTTT	CASSPRTGSTGELFF
.	TRBV10-1	TRBJ2-1	.	TGCGCCAGCAGTGTAAAGGTGGTCTACAATGAGCAGTTCTTC	CASSVKVVYNEQFF
.	TRBV27	TRBJ1-1	.	TGTGCCAGCAGTTTAAAGGGGGTTTGGACTGAAGCTTTCTTT	CASSLKGVWTEAFF
.	TRBV14	TRBJ2-1	.	TGTGCCAGCAGCCAACCCGATCCTAACAATGAGCAGTTCTTC	CASSQPDPNNEQFF